This TCR beta chain was identified in a study of blood T cell repertoires in COVID-19. In the source study's methods: Estimation of nucleated cell counts relied on the amplification of reference gene primers. The table came from immunoSEQ multiplex PCR; TCRdb's copy has only in-frame clones and leaves some out. D and trimming were read from the DNA, whereas the V and J calls and clone size are those reported in that table. The table shows some 700,000 clones, with over 80% occurring only once. Losses at the gene ends were 11 bases for V and 14 bases for J; bases not matched to a gene: 19. Germline V gene sequence: CDR1 LNHDA, CDR2 SQIVND (reference sequence). The CDR3 is 14 amino acids.

The V call is TRBV19, the J call TRBJ1-2; 11 bases are a match to TRBD1. Material for sequencing was peripheral blood. The sequence came from a woman aged 18-35 years with acute or convalescent COVID-19. CDR3 sequence (DNA): TGTGCCCCTGAGGAGGGACAGGGGGAATGTGGGGGAACCTTC. It codes for CAPEEGQGECGGTF.